This TCR beta chain appears in the sequencing data of a study of T cell responses to AZD1222 COVID-19 vaccine. The study's findings and limits: Clonal diversity was possibly underestimated; the donors were predominantly white British and more often female.

As regards this clone: The antigen remains unidentified.

The CDR3 is made up of 15 amino acids. Germline V lookup: CDR1 WNHNN, CDR2 SYGVQD (reference sequence). Losses at the gene ends were 8 bases for V and 0 bases for J; bases not matched to a gene: 4. Libraries were prepared by immunoSEQ multiplex PCR; TCRdb keeps only in-frame clonotypes and omits some of them. Among 130,000 to 150,000 clones listed, 90% were seen once. The sequence was obtained from an adult in good health. The specimen was peripheral blood, collected on day 0 of AZD1222 vaccination. The chain links TRBV10-1 to TRBJ2-2, with TRBD2 identical over 9 bases. The CDR3: CASAGGGANTGELFF. The CDR3 DNA follows: TGCGCCAGCGCGGGAGGGGGGGCGAACACCGGGGAGCTGTTTTTT.